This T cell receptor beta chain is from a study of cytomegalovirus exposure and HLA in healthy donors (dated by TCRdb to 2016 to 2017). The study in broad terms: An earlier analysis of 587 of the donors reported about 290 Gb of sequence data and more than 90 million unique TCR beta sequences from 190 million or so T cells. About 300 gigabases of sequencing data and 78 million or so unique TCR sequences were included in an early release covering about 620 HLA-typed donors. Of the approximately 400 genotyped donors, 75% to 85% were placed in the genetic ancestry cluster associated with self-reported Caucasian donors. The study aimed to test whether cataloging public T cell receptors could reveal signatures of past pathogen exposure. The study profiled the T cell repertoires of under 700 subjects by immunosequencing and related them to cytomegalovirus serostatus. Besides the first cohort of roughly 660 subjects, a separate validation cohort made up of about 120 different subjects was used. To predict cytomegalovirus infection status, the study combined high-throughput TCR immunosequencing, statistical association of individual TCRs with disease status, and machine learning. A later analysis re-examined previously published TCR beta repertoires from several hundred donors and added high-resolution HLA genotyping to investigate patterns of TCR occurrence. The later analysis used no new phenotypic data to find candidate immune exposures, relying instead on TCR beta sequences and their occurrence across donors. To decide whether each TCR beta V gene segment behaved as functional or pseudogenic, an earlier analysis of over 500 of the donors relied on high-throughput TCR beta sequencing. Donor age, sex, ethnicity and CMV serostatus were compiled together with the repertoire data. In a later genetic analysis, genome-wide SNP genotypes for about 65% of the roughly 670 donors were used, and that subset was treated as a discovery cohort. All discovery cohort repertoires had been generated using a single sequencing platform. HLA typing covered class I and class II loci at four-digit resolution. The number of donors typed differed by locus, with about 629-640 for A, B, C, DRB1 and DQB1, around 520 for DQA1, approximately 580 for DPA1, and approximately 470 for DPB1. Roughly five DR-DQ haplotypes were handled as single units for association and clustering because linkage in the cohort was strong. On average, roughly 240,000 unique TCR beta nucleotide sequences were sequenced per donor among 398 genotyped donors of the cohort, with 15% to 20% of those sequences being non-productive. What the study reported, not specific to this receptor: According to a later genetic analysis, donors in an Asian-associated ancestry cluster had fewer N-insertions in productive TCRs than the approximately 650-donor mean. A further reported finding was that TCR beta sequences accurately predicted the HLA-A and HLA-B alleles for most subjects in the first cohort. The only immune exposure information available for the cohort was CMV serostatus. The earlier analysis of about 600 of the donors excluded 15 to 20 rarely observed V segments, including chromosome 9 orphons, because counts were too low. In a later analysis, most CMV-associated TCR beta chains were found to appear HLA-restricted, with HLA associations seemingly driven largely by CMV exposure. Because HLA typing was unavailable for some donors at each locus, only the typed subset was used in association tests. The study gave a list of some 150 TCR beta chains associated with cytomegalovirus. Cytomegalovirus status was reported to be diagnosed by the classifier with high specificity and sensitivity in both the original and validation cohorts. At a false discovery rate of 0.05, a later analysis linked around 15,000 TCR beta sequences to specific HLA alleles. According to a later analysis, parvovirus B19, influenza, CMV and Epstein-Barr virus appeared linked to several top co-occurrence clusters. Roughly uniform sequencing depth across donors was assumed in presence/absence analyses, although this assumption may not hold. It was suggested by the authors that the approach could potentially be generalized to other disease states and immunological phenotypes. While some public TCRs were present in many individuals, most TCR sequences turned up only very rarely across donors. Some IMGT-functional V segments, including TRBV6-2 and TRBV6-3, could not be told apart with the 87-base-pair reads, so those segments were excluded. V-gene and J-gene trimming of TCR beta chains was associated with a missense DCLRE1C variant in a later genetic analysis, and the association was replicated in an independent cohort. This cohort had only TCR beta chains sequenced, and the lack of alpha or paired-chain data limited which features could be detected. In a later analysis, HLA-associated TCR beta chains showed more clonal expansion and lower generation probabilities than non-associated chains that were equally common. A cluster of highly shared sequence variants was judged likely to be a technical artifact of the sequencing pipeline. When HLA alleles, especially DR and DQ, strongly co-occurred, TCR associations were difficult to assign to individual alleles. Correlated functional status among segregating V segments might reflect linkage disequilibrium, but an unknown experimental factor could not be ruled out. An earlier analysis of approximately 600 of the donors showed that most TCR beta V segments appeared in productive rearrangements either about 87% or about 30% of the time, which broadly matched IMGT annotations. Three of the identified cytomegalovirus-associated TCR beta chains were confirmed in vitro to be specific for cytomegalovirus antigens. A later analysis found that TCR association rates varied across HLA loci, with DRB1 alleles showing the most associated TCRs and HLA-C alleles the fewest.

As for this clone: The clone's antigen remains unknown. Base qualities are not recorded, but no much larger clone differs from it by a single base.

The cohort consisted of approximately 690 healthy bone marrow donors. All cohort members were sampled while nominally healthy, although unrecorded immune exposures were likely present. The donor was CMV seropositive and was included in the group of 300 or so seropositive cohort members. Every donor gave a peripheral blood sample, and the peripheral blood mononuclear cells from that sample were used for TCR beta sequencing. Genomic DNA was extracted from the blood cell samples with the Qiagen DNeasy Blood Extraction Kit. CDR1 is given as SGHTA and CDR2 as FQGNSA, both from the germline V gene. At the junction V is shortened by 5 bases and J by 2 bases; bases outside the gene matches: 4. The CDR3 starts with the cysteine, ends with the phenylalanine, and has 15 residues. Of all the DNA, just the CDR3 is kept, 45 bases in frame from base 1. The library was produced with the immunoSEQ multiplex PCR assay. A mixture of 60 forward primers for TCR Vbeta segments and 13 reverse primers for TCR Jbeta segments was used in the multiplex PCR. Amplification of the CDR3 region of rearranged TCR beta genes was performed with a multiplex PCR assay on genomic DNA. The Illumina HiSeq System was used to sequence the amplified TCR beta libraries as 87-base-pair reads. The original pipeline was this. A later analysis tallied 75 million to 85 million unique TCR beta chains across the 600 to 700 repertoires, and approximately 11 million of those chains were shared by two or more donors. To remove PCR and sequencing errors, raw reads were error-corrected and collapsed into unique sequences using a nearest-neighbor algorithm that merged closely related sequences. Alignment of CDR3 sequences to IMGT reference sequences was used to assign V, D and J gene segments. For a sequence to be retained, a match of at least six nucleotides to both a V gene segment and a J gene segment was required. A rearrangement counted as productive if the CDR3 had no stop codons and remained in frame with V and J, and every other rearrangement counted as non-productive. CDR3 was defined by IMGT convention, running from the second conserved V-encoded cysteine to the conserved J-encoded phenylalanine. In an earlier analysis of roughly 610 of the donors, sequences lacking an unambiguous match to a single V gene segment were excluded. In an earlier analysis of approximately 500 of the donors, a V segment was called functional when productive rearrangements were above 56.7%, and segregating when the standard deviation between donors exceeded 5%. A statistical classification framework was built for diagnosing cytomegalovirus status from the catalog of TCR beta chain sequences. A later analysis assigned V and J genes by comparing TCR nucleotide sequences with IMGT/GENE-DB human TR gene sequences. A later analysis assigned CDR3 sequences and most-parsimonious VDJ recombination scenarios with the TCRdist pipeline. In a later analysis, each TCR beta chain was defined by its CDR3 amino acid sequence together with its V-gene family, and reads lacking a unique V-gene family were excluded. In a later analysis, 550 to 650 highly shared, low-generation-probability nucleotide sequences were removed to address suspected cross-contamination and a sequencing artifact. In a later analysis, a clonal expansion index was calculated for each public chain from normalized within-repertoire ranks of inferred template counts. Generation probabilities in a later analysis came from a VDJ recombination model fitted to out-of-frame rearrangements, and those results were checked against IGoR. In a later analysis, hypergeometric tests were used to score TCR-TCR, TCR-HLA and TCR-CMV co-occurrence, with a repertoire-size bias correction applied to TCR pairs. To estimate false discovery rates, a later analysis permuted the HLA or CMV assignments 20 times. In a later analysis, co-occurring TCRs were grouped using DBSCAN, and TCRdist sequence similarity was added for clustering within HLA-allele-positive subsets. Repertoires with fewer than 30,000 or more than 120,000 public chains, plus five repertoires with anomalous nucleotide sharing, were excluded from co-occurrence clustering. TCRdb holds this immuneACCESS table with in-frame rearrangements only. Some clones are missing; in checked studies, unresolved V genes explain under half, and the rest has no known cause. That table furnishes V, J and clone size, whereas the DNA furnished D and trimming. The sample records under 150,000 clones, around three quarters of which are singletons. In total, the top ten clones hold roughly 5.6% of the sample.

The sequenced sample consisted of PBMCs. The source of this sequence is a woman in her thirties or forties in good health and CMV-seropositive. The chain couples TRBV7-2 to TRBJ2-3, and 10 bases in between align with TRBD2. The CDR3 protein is CASSSSGRNTDTQYF. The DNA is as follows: TGTGCCAGCAGCAGTAGCGGGAGGAACACAGATACGCAGTATTTT.